The 25 T cell receptor beta chains presented below share a single source sample, sequenced in a study of human T cells and chemical hapten exposure. TCRdb reprocessed the RACE reads with MiXCR, giving one entry per CDR3 protein. The profile covers 75,000 to 95,000 distinct CDR3 sequences, with about 12% appearing a single time and 3% to 4% taken by the ten largest. Time point indicated: patch test 1, 2 weeks after DPC sensitization. Described treatment: therapeutic diphenylcyclopropenone sensitization with weekly scalp DPC. The sample here was whole blood, taken in connection with sensitization to the hapten diphenylcyclopropenone (DPC). The source is a woman aged 55 to 70 with alopecia areata. Some clones in this sample may be carry-over from other donors' samples.

The V and J genes are TRBV29-1 and TRBJ1-2; D may be TRBD1 (5 bases). The CDR3 is 11 residues long. The germline V gene has CDR1 SQVTM and CDR2 ANQGSEA. V was pared by 8 bases and J by 6 bases, with 13 bases between. This CDR3 is CSLDQGNGYTF. CDR3 coding DNA: TGCAGCCTCGACCAGGGCAATGGCTACACCTTC.

The V and J genes are TRBV29-1 and TRBJ2-7, with D possibly being TRBD2 (6 bases). V was pared by 1 base and J by 2 bases, with 12 bases between. The length of the CDR3 is 14 residues. CDR1 and CDR2 (germline): SQVTM, ANQGSEA. CDR3 amino acids: CSVEAPGETYEQYF. In DNA, the CDR3 is TGCAGCGTTGAAGCCCCGGGAGAGACCTACGAGCAGTACTTC.

This clonotype was seen ten or more times. This rearrangement joins TRBV5-1 to TRBJ1-2; 7 positions match TRBD1. CDR1 is SGHRS and CDR2 is YFSETQ in the germline V gene. Losses at the gene ends were 4 bases for V and 6 bases for J; bases not matched to a gene: 3. CDR3 length equals 12 residues. This CDR3 is CASSLDRDGYTF. The CDR3 region has the DNA TGCGCCAGCAGCCTTGACAGGGATGGCTACACCTTC. Complete variable domain (other parts from reference TRBV5-1 and TRBJ1-2): KAGVTQTPRYLIKTRGQQVTLSCSPISGHRSVSWYQQTPGQGLQFLFEYFSETQRNKGNFPGRFSGRQFSNSRSEMNVSTLELGDSALYLCASSLDRDGYTFGSGTRLTVV.

The chain carries TRBV18 and TRBJ1-2; D gene uncertain. The germline V gene has CDR1 KGHSH and CDR2 LQKENI. V dropped 0 bases and J dropped 0 bases, with 8 bases sitting between them. The CDR3 length is 15 residues. This CDR3 reads CASSPPGSTNYGYTF. CDR3 DNA: TGTGCCAGCTCACCACCGGGCAGTACTAACTATGGCTACACCTTC. Supplemented by reference TRBV18 and TRBJ1-2, the full variable domain reads NAGVMQNPRHLVRRRGQEARLRCSPMKGHSHVYWYRQLPEEGLKFMVYLQKENIIDESGMPKERFSAEFPKEGPSILRIQQVVRGDSAAYFCASSPPGSTNYGYTFGSGTRLTVV.

This clonotype came up many times. The rearrangement uses TRBV7-3 and TRBJ2-7; possible D gene TRBD1, 5 bases. The CDR3 has 15 residues. CDR1 and CDR2 from the germline V gene are SGHTA and FQGTGA. Trimming cost V 0 bases and J 3 bases, with 12 bases left between them. CDR3: CASSLTYTGLYEQYF. For the CDR3, the DNA is TGTGCCAGCAGCTTAACTTATACAGGCCTCTACGAGCAGTACTTC.

This clonotype was counted ten times or more. This chain links TRBV12-3 or TRBV12-4 with TRBJ1-5, with 8 bases lining up with TRBD1. The V gene end was trimmed by 7 bases and the J gene end by 6 bases; junction bases not matched to a gene: 11. The CDR3 runs 15 residues. In DNA, the CDR3 is TGTGCCAGCACCCCGGACAGGGTAGAGGGTCAGCCCCAGCATTTT. This encodes CASTPDRVEGQPQHF.

The rearrangement joins TRBV7-9 to TRBJ2-7; D is undetermined. The CDR3 totals 11 residues. The germline V gene has CDR1 SEHNR and CDR2 FQNEAQ (reference sequence). The V and J ends lost 3 bases and 3 bases respectively, with 3 bases between them. The CDR3 region is CASSFLYEQYF. DNA for the CDR3: TGTGCCAGCAGCTTTCTCTACGAGCAGTACTTC.

In its sample, this clonotype was seen a few times. J is TRBJ2-4 and V is TRBV14; TRBD2 agrees at 7 bases. The junction had 12 bases not matched to a gene; V was cut back by 3 bases and J by 1 base. Germline V gives CDR1 SGHDN, CDR2 FVKESK. This CDR3 has 18 residues. The CDR3 loop is CASSHPKAGIGAKNIQYF. CDR3 in DNA: TGTGCCAGCAGCCACCCCAAAGCGGGGATCGGGGCCAAAAACATTCAGTACTTC.

This clonotype was recorded a few times. The chain combines TRBV7-6 with TRBJ1-1; 7 bases map to TRBD1. The CDR3 totals 13 residues. V was pared by 4 bases and J by 7 bases, with 6 bases of the junction left unmatched. The germline V gene has CDR1 SGHVS and CDR2 FNYEAQ. DNA for the CDR3: TGTGCCAGCAGCTGGGGACAGAACTATGAAGCTTTCTTT. Encoded protein: CASSWGQNYEAFF.

This clonotype was counted only a few times. Germline is not matched at one junction end, which may reflect a read error. This sequence joins TRBV30 and TRBJ2-6, with D uncertain. Germline lookup yields CDR1 GTSNPN and CDR2 SVGIG (reference sequence). The CDR3 has 14 residues. As DNA, the CDR3 is TGTGCCAGGAGTGTATACTCTGGGGCCAACGTCCTGACTTTC. This translates into CARSVYSGANVLTF. Drawing the rest from reference TRBV30 and TRBJ2-6, the complete variable domain is SQTIHQWPATLVQPVGSPLSLECTVEGTSNPNLYWYRQAAGRGLQLLFYSVGIGQISSEVPQNLSASRPQDRQFILSSKKLLLSDSGFYLCARSVYSGANVLTFGAGSRLTVL.

This clonotype was picked up many times. The V call is TRBV3-1, the J call TRBJ1-5; no clear D gene. The CDR3 totals 14 residues. Per the germline V gene, CDR1 is LGHDT and CDR2 is YNNKEL (reference sequence). Trimming shortened V by 4 bases and J by 7 bases, and 14 bases separated the two germline ends. This CDR3 reads CASSRSAGGQPQHF. Written as DNA, the CDR3 is TGTGCCAGCAGCCGATCCGCGGGAGGCCAGCCCCAGCATTTT. Variable domain in full (rest from reference TRBV3-1 and TRBJ1-5): DTAVSQTPKYLVTQMGNDKSIKCEQNLGHDTMYWYKQDSKKFLKIMFSYNNKELIINETVPNRFSPKSPDKAHLNLHINSLELGDSAVYFCASSRSAGGQPQHFGDGTRLSIL.

The sample holds a few counts of this clonotype. The chain joins TRBV10-3 to TRBJ2-7; D is possibly TRBD2 (6 bases). V lost 8 bases and J lost 2, with 13 bases in between. Germline V lookup: CDR1 ENHRY, CDR2 SYGVKD. The CDR3 spans 13 residues. CDR3 loop: CAIGGTQTYEQYF. The CDR3 DNA reads as TGTGCCATCGGCGGGACGCAGACCTACGAGCAGTACTTC.

This clonotype was counted at least ten times. The chain employs TRBV19 and TRBJ2-1; 9 nucleotides agree with TRBD2. Per the germline V gene, CDR1 is LNHDA and CDR2 is SQIVND (reference sequence). The CDR3 covers 14 residues. V lost 4 bases and J lost 6; bases outside the gene matches: 4. CDR3 region: CASSRTSGPNEQFF. CDR3 nucleotides: TGTGCCAGTAGTAGAACTAGCGGGCCCAATGAGCAGTTCTTC.

This clonotype occurred many times. The chain carries TRBV7-6 and TRBJ2-5, with unresolved D. CDR1 is SGHVS and CDR2 is FNYEAQ in the germline V gene. Trimming took 2 bases from V and 1 from J, leaving 11 bases between them. The CDR3 sequence is 15 residues long. The CDR3 DNA is TGTGCCAGCAGCTTAATTCCCCTGGGCCAAGAGACCCAGTACTTC. Protein sequence: CASSLIPLGQETQYF.

The chain carries TRBV7-9 and TRBJ1-4, with 7 bases fitting TRBD1. CDR1 and CDR2 from the germline V gene are SEHNR and FQNEAQ (reference sequence). Trimming took 3 bases from V and 6 from J; bases not matched to a gene: 19. The CDR3 loop spans 19 amino acids. The CDR3 DNA is TGTGCCAGCAGCTTCGCGGCCCGACAGGGACGAGGGCGGGATGAAAAACTGTTTTTT. This encodes CASSFAARQGRGRDEKLFF.

This chain joins TRBV7-3 and TRBJ2-5; D gene uncertain. This CDR3 is 15 amino acids long. The V end lost 5 bases, the J end lost 4 bases, and 17 bases lay between the germline ends. CDR1 SGHTA and CDR2 FQGTGA come from the germline V gene. This chain's CDR3 is CASSPSPQTSETQYF. The CDR3 bases are TGTGCCAGCAGCCCATCCCCCCAGACGTCAGAGACCCAGTACTTC.

This clonotype appeared a few times. This chain joins TRBV21-1 and TRBJ2-3; TRBD1 reflects the table's D call only, with no check against the DNA. TRBV21-1 is a known pseudogene. The CDR3 loop spans 16 amino acids. The CDR3 bases are TGTGCCAGCAGCACCCCGGATCGGGGGCAAACAGATACGCAGTATTTT. It encodes CASSTPDRGQTDTQYF.

This chain joins TRBV12-2 and TRBJ1-1. TRBV12-2 is designated a pseudogene. CDR3 size: 13 residues. The CDR3 nucleotides read TGTGCAAGTCGCTTAGAAACGGTCGCTGAAGCTTTCTTT. Its protein is CASRLETVAEAFF.

This clonotype was seen ten or more times. This rearrangement joins TRBV3-1 to TRBJ2-7, with D uncertain. The CDR3 is 14 amino acids. CDR1 and CDR2 from the germline V gene are LGHDT and YNNKEL (reference sequence). Trimming took 4 bases from V and 6 from J, leaving 16 bases between them. The CDR3 DNA reads TGTGCCAGCAGCCCGACGATACAAAACGCCGAGCAGTACTTC. This sequence encodes CASSPTIQNAEQYF.

The chain is built from TRBV12-3 or TRBV12-4 and TRBJ2-1; 8 bases line up with TRBD1. The junction had 13 bases not matched to a gene; V was cut back by 6 bases and J by 0 bases. The CDR3 is made up of 18 amino acids. The CDR3 protein is CASSLRRGQGASYNEQFF. The CDR3 coding sequence is TGTGCCAGCAGCCTCCGACGGGGCCAGGGGGCCTCCTACAATGAGCAGTTCTTC.

CDR3 loop: CASSPAGGVYNEQFF. DNA for the CDR3: TGTGCCAGCTCACCGGCCGGGGGCGTTTACAATGAGCAGTTCTTC. This rearrangement joins TRBV18 to TRBJ2-1; D possibly uses TRBD1 or TRBD2 (6 bases each). Trimming shortened V by 3 bases and J by 4 bases, and 13 bases separated the two germline ends. This CDR3 comprises 15 residues. Germline values: CDR1 KGHSH, CDR2 LQKENI.

This clonotype was recorded many times. V usage is TRBV5-1 and J usage is TRBJ1-2; D remains unclear. The CDR3 length is 14 residues. Trimming cost V 4 bases and J 6 bases, with 16 bases left between them. Germline V gene sequence: CDR1 SGHRS, CDR2 YFSETQ. As DNA, the CDR3 is TGCGCCAGCAGCCTTTTGGGCTCCAACAATGGCTACACCTTC. Its protein product is CASSLLGSNNGYTF.

This clonotype was seen a few times. V and J are TRBV7-7 and TRBJ2-5; D is unclear. The V gene's germline CDR1 is SSHAT and CDR2 FNYEAQ (reference sequence). CDR3 length: 12 amino acids. CDR3 coding DNA: TGTGCTAGTGGGCCCGTCTATGAGACCCAGTACTTC. Translating gives CASGPVYETQYF. The full variable domain, rest sourced from reference TRBV7-7 and TRBJ2-5, is GAGVSQSPRYKVTKRGQDVTLRCDPISSHATLYWYQQALGQGPEFLTYFNYEAQPDKSGLPSDRFSAERPEGSISTLTIQRTEQRDSAMYRCASGPVYETQYFGPGTRLLVL.

The V call is TRBV10-2, the J call TRBJ1-6; D call uncertain. Looked up from germline, CDR1 is WSHSY and CDR2 is SAAADI. This CDR3 contains 13 residues. Deletions cut 5 bases from V and 5 bases from J, with 7 bases between. The CDR3 sequence is CASSKENNSPLHF. The CDR3 DNA sequence: TGCGCCAGCAGTAAAGAAAATAATTCACCCCTCCACTTT.

This clonotype was detected only a few times. The chain links TRBV30 to TRBJ1-5; D is unclear. The CDR3 contains 12 residues. V dropped 3 bases and J dropped 8 bases, with 11 bases sitting between them. Germline CDR1 reads GTSNPN; CDR2 reads SVGIG (reference sequence). The CDR3 protein is CAWSATGKPQHF. The CDR3 DNA is TGTGCCTGGAGCGCCACTGGTAAGCCCCAGCATTTT.